Listed below are T cell receptor beta chains from one sample, sequenced in a study of regulatory T cells in long-lasting Graves disease. Using its own MiXCR run on the multiplex PCR reads, TCRdb lists one record per CDR3 protein. This sample has some 250,000 distinct CDR3 sequences, with around 21% found just once. The sample here was peripheral blood mononuclear cells (PBMCs), taken at new diagnosis, from a patient treated with antithyroid drugs. The receptors derive from a female donor with Graves disease. Both conserved end residues are part of each CDR3. Each record gives: V gene, D gene, J gene, clone size, CDR3 protein, CDR3 DNA. A D gene is named only where the DNA matches it firmly. For some rows the clone size is stated as once, few or many, or as a class when expanded; others skip it.

TRBV2	-	TRBJ1-3	many	CASRRTEGNTIYF	TGTGCCAGCAGAAGGACGGAAGGAAACACCATATATTTT
TRBV11-2	TRBD1	TRBJ2-5	-	CASSSRGTGGGETQYF	TGTGCCAGCAGCTCCCGCGGGACAGGGGGCGGGGAGACCCAGTACTTC
TRBV11-2	-	TRBJ1-3	many	CASRNGNTIYF	TGTGCCAGCAGAAATGGAAACACCATATATTTT
TRBV18	-	TRBJ1-1	-	CASSQGTPGGNTEAFF	TGTGCCAGCTCACAGGGGACCCCCGGAGGGAACACTGAAGCTTTCTTT
TRBV2	-	TRBJ2-7	many	CASSVLSSYEQYF	TGTGCCAGCAGTGTACTCAGCTCCTACGAGCAGTACTTC
TRBV3-1	TRBD1	TRBJ1-6	many	CASGTGSSYNSPLHF	TGTGCCAGCGGGACAGGGAGCTCCTATAATTCACCCCTCCACTTT
TRBV28	-	TRBJ1-2	-	CASSGGTDYGYTF	TGTGCCAGCAGTGGGGGGACGGACTATGGCTACACCTTC
TRBV5-5	-	TRBJ1-1	-	CASSWTGTSGYTEAFF	TGTGCCAGCAGCTGGACCGGGACTAGTGGCTACACTGAAGCTTTCTTT
TRBV7-9	-	TRBJ2-5	many	CASSRDSAQTQYF	TGTGCCAGCAGCAGAGACAGTGCACAGACCCAGTACTTC
TRBV6-1	TRBD1	TRBJ2-7	many	CASRKFARTGGDEQYF	TGTGCCAGCAGAAAGTTCGCCCGGACAGGGGGCGACGAGCAGTACTTC
TRBV15	TRBD1	TRBJ2-5	few	CATSRGPGDRGETQYF	TGTGCCACCAGCAGGGGCCCGGGGGACAGGGGCGAGACCCAGTACTTC
TRBV24-1	-	TRBJ1-2	many	CATSAPGPNYGYTF	TGTGCCACCAGTGCGCCGGGCCCTAACTATGGCTACACCTTC
TRBV20-1	TRBD1	TRBJ2-7	many	CSARDGTGAREQYF	TGCAGTGCTAGAGACGGAACAGGGGCGCGGGAGCAGTACTTC
TRBV11-3	-	TRBJ1-1	many	CASSLNPGAAGAFF	TGTGCCAGCAGCTTAAACCCGGGAGCGGCGGGAGCTTTCTTT
TRBV18	-	TRBJ1-5	many	CASSPSPVGNQPQHF	TGTGCCAGCTCACCCTCCCCCGTCGGCAATCAGCCCCAGCATTTT
TRBV11-2	-	TRBJ1-1	-	CASSGAVVEAFF	TGTGCCAGCAGCGGGGCGGTGGTTGAAGCTTTCTTT
TRBV28	TRBD1	TRBJ1-1	few	CASSLWRGQRGNTEAFF	TGTGCCAGCAGTTTATGGAGGGGGCAAAGAGGGAACACTGAAGCTTTCTTT
TRBV7-2	-	TRBJ2-7	many	CASSLVGDTTYEQYF	TGCGCCAGCAGCTTGGTGGGTGACACCACCTACGAGCAGTACTTC
TRBV20-1	-	TRBJ2-7	many	CSANSEGTGYEQYF	TGCAGTGCTAATTCAGAGGGAACAGGGTACGAGCAGTACTTC
TRBV15	-	TRBJ2-5	many	CATSRDRGNQETQYF	TGTGCCACCAGCAGAGACAGGGGCAACCAAGAGACCCAGTACTTC
TRBV10-3	TRBD2	TRBJ2-5	many	CAIAAGGQETQYF	TGTGCCATCGCCGCGGGGGGGCAAGAGACCCAGTACTTC
TRBV7-3	TRBD1	TRBJ2-1	-	CASSLIQGGQQFF	TGTGCCAGCAGCTTAATACAGGGGGGCCAGCAGTTCTTC
TRBV19	TRBD1	TRBJ2-3	many	CASSLGQGGDTQYF	TGTGCCAGTAGTCTTGGACAGGGTGGAGATACGCAGTATTTT
TRBV7-2	-	TRBJ2-2	many	CASSLFGRGGGELFF	TGTGCCAGCAGCTTGTTCGGCAGGGGCGGCGGGGAGCTGTTTTTT
TRBV7-2	TRBD2	TRBJ2-1	once	CASSRRGTSGGSGEQFF	TGTGCCAGCAGCCGACGGGGGACTAGCGGGGGGTCGGGTGAGCAGTTCTTC
TRBV7-2	-	TRBJ2-3	many	CASSPDFTDTQYF	TGTGCCAGCAGCCCGGACTTCACAGATACGCAGTATTTT
TRBV12-3/TRBV12-4	-	TRBJ1-2	-	CASSLGGNGYTF	TGTGCCAGCAGTTTAGGGGGTAATGGCTACACCTTC
TRBV9	-	TRBJ1-2	many	CASSVVQDFSWGYGYTF	TGTGCCAGCAGCGTAGTGCAGGACTTCTCATGGGGCTATGGCTACACCTTC
TRBV10-3	-	TRBJ1-2	many	CAIRSDGSDYGYTF	TGTGCCATCAGATCGGACGGATCAGACTATGGCTACACCTTC
TRBV7-3	-	TRBJ1-1	many	CASSLTVDGLTEAFF	TGTGCCAGCAGCTTAACCGTGGACGGACTCACTGAAGCTTTCTTT
TRBV28	-	TRBJ2-1	-	CASSSRPLTPFF	TGTGCCAGCAGTTCGCGCCCCCTAACCCCGTTCTTC
TRBV7-3	-	TRBJ2-2	many	CASSAGRTVNTGELFF	TGTGCCAGCAGCGCTGGGCGGACCGTTAACACCGGGGAGCTGTTTTTT
TRBV7-9	-	TRBJ2-7	many	CASSHSGGRSYEQYF	TGTGCCAGCAGCCACAGCGGCGGGCGATCCTACGAGCAGTACTTC
TRBV2	-	TRBJ1-2	many	CASSRSHGYTF	TGTGCCAGCAGTCGGAGCCATGGCTACACCTTC
TRBV29-1	TRBD2	TRBJ2-7	-	CSVDSPPGGEQYF	TGCAGCGTTGATTCACCACCGGGGGGGGAGCAGTACTTC
TRBV2	-	TRBJ1-2	many	CASSDTELMGYTF	TGTGCCAGCAGTGATACAGAACTTATGGGCTACACCTTC
TRBV20-1	TRBD1	TRBJ2-7	many	CSAEQTGVVYEQYF	TGCAGTGCCGAGCAAACAGGGGTCGTCTACGAGCAGTACTTC
TRBV5-1	-	TRBJ2-7	many	CASSTEETYEQYF	TGCGCCAGCAGCACAGAAGAAACCTACGAGCAGTACTTC
TRBV6-2/TRBV6-3	-	TRBJ1-1	-	CASSYGVDTEAFF	TGTGCCAGCAGTTACGGGGTCGACACTGAAGCTTTCTTT
TRBV7-9	TRBD1	TRBJ2-3	many	CASSDPDRGYTQYF	TGTGCCAGCAGCGACCCCGACAGGGGCTATACGCAGTATTTT
TRBV11-2	-	TRBJ2-5	many	CASSQSETQYF	TGTGCCAGCAGCCAGTCGGAGACCCAGTACTTC
TRBV5-4	-	TRBJ2-3	few	CASSLMRGISTDTQYF	TGTGCCAGCAGCTTGATGCGGGGCATTAGCACAGATACGCAGTATTTT